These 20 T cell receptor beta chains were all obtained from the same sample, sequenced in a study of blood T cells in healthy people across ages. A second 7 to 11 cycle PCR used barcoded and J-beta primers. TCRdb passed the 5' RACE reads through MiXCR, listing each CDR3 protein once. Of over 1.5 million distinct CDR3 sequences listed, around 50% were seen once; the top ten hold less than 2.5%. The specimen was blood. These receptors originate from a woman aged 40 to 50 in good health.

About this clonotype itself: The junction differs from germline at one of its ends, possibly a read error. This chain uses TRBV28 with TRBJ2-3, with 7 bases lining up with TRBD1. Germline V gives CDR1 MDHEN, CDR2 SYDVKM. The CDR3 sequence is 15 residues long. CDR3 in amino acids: CASTPEGAPADMQYF. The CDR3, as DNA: TGTGCCAGCACCCCAGAGGGGGCCCCAGCAGATATGCAGTATTTT.

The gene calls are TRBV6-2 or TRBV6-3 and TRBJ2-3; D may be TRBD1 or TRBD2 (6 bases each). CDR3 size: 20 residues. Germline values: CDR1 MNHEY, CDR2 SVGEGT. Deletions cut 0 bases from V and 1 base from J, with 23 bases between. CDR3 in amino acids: CASSYSKNRVAVSGTDTQYF. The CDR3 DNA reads TGTGCCAGCAGTTACTCAAAGAACAGGGTAGCGGTTTCGGGCACAGATACGCAGTATTTT.

CDR3 DNA sequence: TGCAGTGCTAGAGTCATTTTGCCAGGGGCCCTTGGAAACATTCAGTACTTC. Protein product: CSARVILPGALGNIQYF. The V gene is TRBV20-1, the J gene TRBJ2-4; D is possibly TRBD1 (6 bases). Germline V gene data show CDR1 as DFQATT and CDR2 as SNEGSKA (reference sequence). The CDR3 spans 17 residues. V was shortened by 1 base and J by 6 bases, with 22 bases between the two germline ends.

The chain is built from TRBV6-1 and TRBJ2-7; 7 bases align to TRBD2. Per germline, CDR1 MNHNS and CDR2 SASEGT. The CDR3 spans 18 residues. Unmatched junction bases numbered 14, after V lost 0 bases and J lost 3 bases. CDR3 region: CASSEASSGSLIYYEQYF. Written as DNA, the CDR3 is TGTGCCAGCAGTGAAGCTTCTAGCGGAAGCTTAATTTACTACGAGCAGTACTTC.

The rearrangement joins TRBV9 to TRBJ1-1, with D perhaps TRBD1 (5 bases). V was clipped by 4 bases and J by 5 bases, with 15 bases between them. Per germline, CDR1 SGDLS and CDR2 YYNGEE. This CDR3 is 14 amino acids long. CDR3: CASSSRGGGTEAFF. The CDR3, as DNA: TGTGCCAGCAGCTCCCGCGGGGGAGGGACTGAAGCTTTCTTT.

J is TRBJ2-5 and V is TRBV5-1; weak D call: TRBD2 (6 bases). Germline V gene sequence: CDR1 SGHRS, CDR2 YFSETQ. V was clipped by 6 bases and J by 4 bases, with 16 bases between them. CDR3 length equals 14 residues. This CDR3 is CASNGGVVRETQYF. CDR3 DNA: TGCGCCAGCAACGGAGGGGTAGTAAGAGAGACCCAGTACTTC.

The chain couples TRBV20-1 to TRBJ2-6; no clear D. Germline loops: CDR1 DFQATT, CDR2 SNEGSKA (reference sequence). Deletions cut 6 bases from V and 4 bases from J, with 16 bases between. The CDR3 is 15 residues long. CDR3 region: CSASIRRSGANVLTF. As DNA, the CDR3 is TGCAGTGCATCGATCAGGCGATCCGGGGCCAACGTCCTGACTTTC.

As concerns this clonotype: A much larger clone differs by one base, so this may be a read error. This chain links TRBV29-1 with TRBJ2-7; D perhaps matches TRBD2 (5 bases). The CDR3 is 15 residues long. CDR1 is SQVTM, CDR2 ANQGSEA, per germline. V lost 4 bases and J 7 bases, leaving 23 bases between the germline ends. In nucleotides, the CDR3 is TGCAGCGTTGCCCCTAGCCTCCTAACCTACAATGAGCAGTACTTC. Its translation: CSVAPSLLTYNEQYF.

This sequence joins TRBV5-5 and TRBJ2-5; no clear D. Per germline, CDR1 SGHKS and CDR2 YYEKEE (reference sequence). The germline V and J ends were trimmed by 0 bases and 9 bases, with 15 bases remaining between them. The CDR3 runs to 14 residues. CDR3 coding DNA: TGTGCCAGCAGCTTGGGGACGGCCGTAACTCCCCAGTACTTC. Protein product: CASSLGTAVTPQYF.

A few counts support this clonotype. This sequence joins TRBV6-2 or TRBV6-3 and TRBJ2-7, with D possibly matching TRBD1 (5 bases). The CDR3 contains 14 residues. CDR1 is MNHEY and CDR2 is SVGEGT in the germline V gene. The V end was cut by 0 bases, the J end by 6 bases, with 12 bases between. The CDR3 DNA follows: TGTGCCAGCAGTTACTCCGCAGGGCTTCGCGAGCAGTACTTC. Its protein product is CASSYSAGLREQYF.

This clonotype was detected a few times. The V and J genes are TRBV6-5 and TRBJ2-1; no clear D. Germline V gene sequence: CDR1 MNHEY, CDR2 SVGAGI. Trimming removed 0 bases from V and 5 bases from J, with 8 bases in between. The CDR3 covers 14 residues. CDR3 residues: CASSYSDGHNEQFF. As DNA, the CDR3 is TGTGCCAGCAGTTACTCGGACGGGCACAATGAGCAGTTCTTC.

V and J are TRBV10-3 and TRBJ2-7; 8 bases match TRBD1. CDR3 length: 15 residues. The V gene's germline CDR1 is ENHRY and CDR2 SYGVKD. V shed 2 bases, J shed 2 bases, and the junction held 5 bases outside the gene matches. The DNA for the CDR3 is TGTGCCATCAGTGAGGTGCAGGGGGCTACCTACGAGCAGTACTTC. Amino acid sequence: CAISEVQGATYEQYF.

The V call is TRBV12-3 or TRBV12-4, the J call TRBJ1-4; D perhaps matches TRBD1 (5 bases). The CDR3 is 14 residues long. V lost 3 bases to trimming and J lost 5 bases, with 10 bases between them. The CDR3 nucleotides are TGTGCCAGCAGTTTCCGGGACTGGAATGAAAAACTGTTTTTT. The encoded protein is CASSFRDWNEKLFF.

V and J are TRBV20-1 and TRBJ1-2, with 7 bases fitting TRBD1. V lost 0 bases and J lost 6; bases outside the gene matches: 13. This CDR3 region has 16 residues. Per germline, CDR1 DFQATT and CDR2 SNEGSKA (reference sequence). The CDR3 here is CSARDLVRDRDHGYTF. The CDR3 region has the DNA TGCAGTGCTAGAGATCTAGTAAGAGACAGGGACCATGGCTACACCTTC.

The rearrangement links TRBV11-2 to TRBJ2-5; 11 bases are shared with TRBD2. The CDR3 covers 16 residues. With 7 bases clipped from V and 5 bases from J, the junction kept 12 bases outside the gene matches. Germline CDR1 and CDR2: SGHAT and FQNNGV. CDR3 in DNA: TGTGCCAGCACATTCCGGCTAGCGGGGGGTCAGGAGACCCAGTACTTC. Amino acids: CASTFRLAGGQETQYF.

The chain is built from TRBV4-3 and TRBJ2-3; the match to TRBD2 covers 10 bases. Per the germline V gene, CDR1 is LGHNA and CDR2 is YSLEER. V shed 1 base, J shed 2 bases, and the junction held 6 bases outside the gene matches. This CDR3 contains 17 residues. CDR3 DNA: TGCGCCAGCAGCCAAGTGGGACTAGCGACCACCACAGATACGCAGTATTTT. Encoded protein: CASSQVGLATTTDTQYF.

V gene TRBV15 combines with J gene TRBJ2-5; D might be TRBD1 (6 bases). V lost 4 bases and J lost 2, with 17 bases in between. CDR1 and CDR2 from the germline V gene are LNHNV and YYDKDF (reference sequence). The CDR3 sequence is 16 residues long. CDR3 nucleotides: TGTGCCACCAGCATAACCGGGACAAAAGGGCAAGAGACCCAGTACTTC. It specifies CATSITGTKGQETQYF.

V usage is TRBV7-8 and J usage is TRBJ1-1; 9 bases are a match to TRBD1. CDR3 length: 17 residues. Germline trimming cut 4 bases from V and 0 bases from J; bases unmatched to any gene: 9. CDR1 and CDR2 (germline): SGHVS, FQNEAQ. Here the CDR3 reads CASSSWGQGKMNTEAFF. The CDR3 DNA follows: TGTGCCAGCAGCTCCTGGGGACAGGGAAAAATGAACACTGAAGCTTTCTTT.

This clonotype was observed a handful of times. The CDR3 nucleotides are TGCAGTGCTCCCGCCAATTCGCAGAGCACAGATACGCAGTATTTT. Residues: CSAPANSQSTDTQYF. V usage is TRBV20-1 and J usage is TRBJ2-3; D uncertain. CDR1 and CDR2 from the germline V gene are DFQATT and SNEGSKA (reference sequence). V lost 5 bases and J 0 bases, leaving 15 bases between the germline ends. The CDR3 loop spans 15 amino acids.

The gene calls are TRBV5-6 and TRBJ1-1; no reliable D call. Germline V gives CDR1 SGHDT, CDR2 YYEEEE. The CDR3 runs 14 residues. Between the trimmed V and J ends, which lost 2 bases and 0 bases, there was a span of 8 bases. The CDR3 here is CASSLDPLNTEAFF. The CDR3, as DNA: TGTGCCAGCAGCTTAGACCCATTGAACACTGAAGCTTTCTTT.